The 3 T cell receptor beta chains presented below share a single source sample, sequenced in a study of Ad26.COV2.S vaccination and SARS-CoV-2 variants. Clones were read by immunoSEQ multiplex PCR, and TCRdb kept only the in-frame ones, dropping some. The sample contains 350,000 to 450,000 clones, 80% to 90% of which appear only once. Indicated treatment: 19 received Ad26.COV2.S at low or high dose, single or two shots; about 5 received placebo; per-sample allocation not given. Day 63 after the first injection of vaccine or placebo was the sampling time. This sample comprised peripheral blood, obtained in a trial of Ad26.COV2.S vaccine versus placebo. The receptors here all came from a person between 18 and 65 years old who received the Ad26.COV2.S COVID-19 vaccine or a placebo.

The chain combines TRBV5-6 with TRBJ1-5, with D perhaps matching TRBD1 (6 bases). Trimming stripped 4 bases from V and 3 bases from J, with 17 bases between. The CDR3 extends over 16 amino acids. The germline CDR1 and CDR2 sequences are SGHDT and YYEEEE. The chain's CDR3 is CASSIADGQYNQPQHF. CDR3 bases: TGTGCCAGCAGCATAGCCGATGGACAGTACAATCAGCCCCAGCATTTT.

V is TRBV5-8 and J is TRBJ2-3, with TRBD2 matching 7 bases. The CDR3 spans 12 residues. From germline, CDR1 is SGHTS and CDR2 YDEGEE. The ends lost 7 bases at V and 6 bases at J; junction bases unmatched: 5. The CDR3 DNA reads as TGTGCCAGCCGACCGACTAGCGATACGCAGTATTTT. This encodes CASRPTSDTQYF.

The chain links TRBV5-4 to TRBJ2-3; 10 bases are a match to TRBD2. The CDR3 spans 16 residues. V lost 4 bases, J lost 2 bases, and 7 bases stayed unmatched. Looked up from germline, CDR1 is SGHNT and CDR2 is YYREEE (reference sequence). CDR3 region: CASSSPTSGPTDTQYF. The DNA for the CDR3 is TGTGCCAGCAGCAGCCCGACTAGCGGGCCCACAGATACGCAGTATTTT.